Shown below are 29 T cell receptor beta chains from a single sample sequenced in a study of T cell responses to AZD1222 COVID-19 vaccine. Clones were read by immunoSEQ multiplex PCR, and TCRdb kept only the in-frame ones, dropping some. The data contain around 150,000 clones, 92% of them singletons. Material: peripheral blood, obtained on day 0 of MenACWY control vaccination. Receptors originate from an adult in good health.

The chain has TRBV12-3 or TRBV12-4 and TRBJ2-3; no definite D call. V was shortened by 8 bases and J by 4 bases, with 13 bases between the two germline ends. The CDR3 contains 13 residues. Here the CDR3 reads CASGFGVADTQYF. The DNA for the CDR3 is TGTGCCAGCGGCTTTGGGGTGGCAGATACGCAGTATTTT.

The chain is built from TRBV3-1 (or the pseudogene TRBV3-2) and TRBJ2-3; D call uncertain. Germline CDR1 is LGHDT and CDR2 is YNNKEL (reference sequence). Trimming removed 0 bases at V and 9 bases at J, with 7 bases between. There are 12 residues in the CDR3. In DNA, the CDR3 is TGTGCCAGCAGCCAAGAAGAAGAGACGCAGTATTTT. Its translation: CASSQEEETQYF.

This chain connects TRBV7-3 to TRBJ2-1; D is unclear. V lost 8 bases to trimming and J lost 5 bases, with 16 bases between them. The CDR3 runs to 14 residues. The V gene's germline CDR1 is SGHTA and CDR2 FQGTGA. CDR3 amino acids: CASGRSSPDNEQFF. The CDR3 bases are TGTGCCAGCGGAAGATCTTCACCGGACAATGAGCAGTTCTTC.

CDR3 sequence (DNA): TGTGCCAGCAGTACGACGGTGAACACTGAAGCTTTCTTT. It yields the protein CASSTTVNTEAFF. The chain joins TRBV2 to TRBJ1-1, with D uncertain. With 5 bases removed from V and 0 bases from J, the gap between germline ends came to 7 bases. Germline V gives CDR1 SNHLY, CDR2 FYNNEI. The CDR3 runs to 13 residues.

J is TRBJ2-5 and V is TRBV24-1, with D uncertain. Germline CDR1 is KGHDR and CDR2 is SFDVKD. The V and J ends lost 7 bases and 4 bases respectively, with 15 bases between them. The CDR3 length is 14 residues. The CDR3 region is CATSPNRLGETQYF. CDR3 nucleotides: TGTGCCACCAGCCCAAATCGACTTGGAGAGACCCAGTACTTC.

In its sample, this clone was seen once. This chain joins TRBV11-2 and TRBJ2-5; TRBD2 aligns across 12 bases. Per germline, CDR1 SGHAT and CDR2 FQNNGV. The J segment lost 5 bases and the V segment lost 6 bases, leaving 13 bases of the junction unmatched. CDR3 length equals 17 residues. The CDR3 region is CASSLEGLAGNRETQYF. CDR3 bases: TGTGCCAGCAGTCTGGAGGGACTAGCGGGCAACCGGGAGACCCAGTACTTC. Filled out from reference TRBV11-2 and TRBJ2-5, the complete variable domain reads EAGVAQSPRYKIIEKRQSVAFWCNPISGHATLYWYQQILGQGPKLLIQFQNNGVVDDSQLPKDRFSAERLKGVDSTLKIQPAKLEDSAVYLCASSLEGLAGNRETQYFGPGTRLLVL.

The J gene is TRBJ2-7, the V gene TRBV15; D uncertain. The CDR3 covers 13 residues. Trimming shortened V by 5 bases and J by 1 base, and 9 bases separated the two germline ends. Germline loops: CDR1 LNHNV, CDR2 YYDKDF (reference sequence). CDR3 nucleotides: TGTGCCACCAGCCCAGACGATTCCTACGAGCAGTACTTC. It yields the protein CATSPDDSYEQYF.

CDR3 residues: CASSTSGRAYEQYF. CDR3 bases: TGTGCCAGTAGTACTAGCGGGAGGGCCTACGAGCAGTACTTC. The chain is built from TRBV19 and TRBJ2-7; 12 bases are shared with TRBD2. CDR1 and CDR2 from the germline V gene are LNHDA and SQIVND (reference sequence). This CDR3 has 14 residues. V lost 4 bases and J lost 2; bases outside the gene matches: 0.

This chain links TRBV27 with TRBJ2-7; 12 bases map to TRBD2. In germline, CDR1 is MNHEY, CDR2 SMNVEV (reference sequence). The CDR3 covers 17 residues. V lost 2 bases to trimming and J lost 4 bases; unmatched junction nucleotides: 9. In nucleotides, the CDR3 is TGTGCCAGCAGTTTACCTCTCCAGACTAGCGGGGGTTACGAGCAGTACTTC. Translating it yields CASSLPLQTSGGYEQYF.

This chain joins TRBV27 and TRBJ1-1, with D unresolved. Trimming stripped 3 bases from V and 1 base from J, with 9 bases between. The V gene's germline CDR1 is MNHEY and CDR2 SMNVEV (reference sequence). The CDR3 runs 14 residues. This chain's CDR3 is CASSLGRANTEAFF. CDR3 nucleotide sequence: TGTGCCAGCAGTTTGGGCCGGGCGAACACTGAAGCTTTCTTT.

Only a few counts were recorded for this clone. The chain links TRBV11-3 to TRBJ2-1, with 13 positions matching TRBD2. CDR3 length: 17 residues. J gave up 7 bases and V 5 bases, and 11 bases lay outside the gene matches. Germline V CDR1 and CDR2: SGHNT, YENEEA. The DNA for the CDR3 is TGTGCCAGCAGCCGCTCCGGACTAGCGGGAGAAACAAATGAGCAGTTCTTC. This gives the protein CASSRSGLAGETNEQFF.

The genes are TRBV27 and TRBJ2-1; 10 bases agree with TRBD2. The CDR3 covers 15 residues. The V and J ends lost 8 bases and 6 bases, in that order; junction bases with no gene match: 10. CDR1 is MNHEY, CDR2 SMNVEV, per germline (reference sequence). Here the CDR3 reads CASGHLLAGSNEQFF. The CDR3 nucleotides read TGTGCCAGCGGTCACCTACTAGCGGGGTCCAATGAGCAGTTCTTC.

This chain links TRBV27 with TRBJ1-2; TRBD1 matches at 7 bases. The germline CDR1 and CDR2 sequences are MNHEY and SMNVEV (reference sequence). CDR3 length: 14 amino acids. Germline trimming cut 6 bases from V and 6 bases from J; bases unmatched to any gene: 10. CDR3 nucleotide sequence: TGTGCCAGCAGCCCCAGGACAGGTGGACATGGCTACACCTTC. Translation gives CASSPRTGGHGYTF.

The chain combines TRBV2 with TRBJ1-2; D is possibly TRBD1 (5 bases). Germline V lookup: CDR1 SNHLY, CDR2 FYNNEI. The CDR3 extends over 14 amino acids. V was shortened by 6 bases and J by 6 bases, with 17 bases between the two germline ends. CDR3 sequence reads: CASRGPRANDGYTF. CDR3 DNA sequence: TGTGCCAGCAGGGGGCCGAGGGCAAACGATGGCTACACCTTC.

This clone was found once. The chain has TRBV19 and TRBJ1-1; D is unresolved. Trimming took off 3 bases at V and 1 base at J, with 21 bases between the two ends. The CDR3 is 18 amino acids. CDR1 and CDR2 (germline): LNHDA, SQIVND (reference sequence). The CDR3 sequence is CASSIPPGGFPPNTEAFF. The DNA for the CDR3 is TGTGCCAGTAGTATCCCCCCAGGAGGCTTTCCTCCGAACACTGAAGCTTTCTTT.

This clone was seen a few times. The genes are TRBV5-5 and TRBJ2-7, with D possibly being TRBD1 or TRBD2 (5 bases each). This CDR3 contains 15 residues. The V gene lost 0 bases and the J gene lost 0 bases, with 10 bases spanning the gap. CDR1 SGHKS and CDR2 YYEKEE come from the germline V gene (reference sequence). CDR3 residues: CASSLGPGSSYEQYF. The CDR3 DNA reads TGTGCCAGCAGCTTGGGGCCAGGGAGCTCCTACGAGCAGTACTTC.

The rearrangement links TRBV10-3 to TRBJ1-6; D is perhaps TRBD1 (5 bases). V dropped 6 bases and J dropped 8 bases, with 14 bases sitting between them. The CDR3 covers 14 residues. Germline V gene lookup returns CDR1 ENHRY and CDR2 SYGVKD. CDR3 in DNA: TGTGCCATCAGGGCCGGGACCGCTCATTCACCCCTCCACTTT. Translation gives CAIRAGTAHSPLHF.

This clone was observed a few times. In DNA, the CDR3 is TGTGCCAGCAGCGTTGACAGGGGGAACACTGAAGCTTTCTTT. Protein sequence: CASSVDRGNTEAFF. V and J are TRBV7-2 and TRBJ1-1; TRBD1 matches 8 bases. CDR1 and CDR2 (germline): SGHTA, FQGNSA. The CDR3 is 14 residues long. V was clipped by 5 bases and J by 1 base; unmatched bases: 3.

The chain carries TRBV29-1 and TRBJ1-2, with TRBD1 matching over 12 bases. Germline V lookup: CDR1 SQVTM, CDR2 ANQGSEA. V gave up 7 bases and J gave up 4 bases; unmatched junction bases: 10. The CDR3 is 15 amino acids. The CDR3 DNA reads as TGCAGCGCTCACGCCCCGGGACAGGGGGCCTATGGCTACACCTTC. Translation gives CSAHAPGQGAYGYTF.

The chain is built from TRBV7-8 and TRBJ2-4; D assignment may be TRBD1 or TRBD2 (5 bases each). With 4 bases removed from V and 3 bases from J, the gap between germline ends came to 10 bases. Germline CDR1 and CDR2: SGHVS and FQNEAQ. The CDR3 runs to 14 residues. The CDR3 DNA follows: TGTGCCAGCAGCTCCCGGGACGGCAAAAACATTCAGTACTTC. Protein product: CASSSRDGKNIQYF. The full variable domain, with the rest looked up from reference TRBV7-8 and TRBJ2-4, is GAGVSQSPRYKVAKRGQDVALRCDPISGHVSLFWYQQALGQGPEFLTYFQNEAQLDKSGLPSDRFFAERPEGSVSTLKIQRTQQEDSAVYLCASSSRDGKNIQYFGAGTRLSVL.

The chain recombines TRBV5-1 with TRBJ2-1, with D hard to call. CDR1 and CDR2 (germline): SGHRS, YFSETQ. V was shortened by 4 bases and J by 0 bases, with 17 bases between the two germline ends. The CDR3 is 17 residues long. Written as DNA, the CDR3 is TGCGCCAGCAGCGGAACCCCGCCGGCCAGCTCCTACAATGAGCAGTTCTTC. This encodes CASSGTPPASSYNEQFF.

Comment on this clone: This specimen includes other DNA sequences encoding the same CDR3. The chain's CDR3 is CASSLGGNTIYF. CDR3 bases: TGTGCCAGCAGCTTAGGAGGAAACACCATATATTTT. The V and J genes are TRBV7-2 and TRBJ1-3; D unresolved. V lost 1 base and J lost 4, with 2 bases in between. In germline, CDR1 is SGHTA, CDR2 FQGNSA. The CDR3 contains 12 residues.

The V gene is TRBV19, the J gene TRBJ2-2; D ambiguous. V dropped 7 bases and J dropped 0 bases, with 15 bases sitting between them. This CDR3 is built from 16 residues. Per germline, CDR1 LNHDA and CDR2 SQIVND (reference sequence). This CDR3 is CASIMLGDANTGELFF. The CDR3 DNA follows: TGTGCCAGTATTATGCTTGGCGACGCGAACACCGGGGAGCTGTTTTTT.

The genes are TRBV6-5 and TRBJ2-1; possible D gene TRBD1, 6 bases. CDR3 length: 15 residues. The germline CDR1 and CDR2 sequences are MNHEY and SVGAGI. Trimming took off 0 bases at V and 6 bases at J, with 12 bases between the two ends. CDR3 DNA: TGTGCCAGCAGTTACTCGAATATAGGGGGCAATGAGCAGTTCTTC. Translated, it gives CASSYSNIGGNEQFF.

The rearrangement links TRBV24-1 to TRBJ2-1, with D unresolved. This CDR3 region has 15 residues. CDR1 KGHDR and CDR2 SFDVKD come from the germline V gene. V was pared by 5 bases and J by 0 bases, with 10 bases between. DNA of the CDR3: TGTGCCACCAGTGTAGTGGGTAGCTCCTACAATGAGCAGTTCTTC. It encodes CATSVVGSSYNEQFF.

J is TRBJ2-2 and V is TRBV6-2 or TRBV6-3; D is perhaps TRBD1 (6 bases). This CDR3 is built from 16 residues. Germline V gives CDR1 MNHEY, CDR2 SVGEGT. V was shortened by 6 bases and J by 3 bases, with 17 bases between the two germline ends. The CDR3 bases are TGTGCCAGCAGCCCTAGACAGGCCGAGGACACCGGGGAGCTGTTTTTT. Its translation: CASSPRQAEDTGELFF.

The chain combines TRBV7-2 with TRBJ2-2; a possible D gene is TRBD2 (5 bases). Germline CDR1 reads SGHTA; CDR2 reads FQGNSA. V lost 3 bases to trimming and J lost 7 bases, with 9 bases between them. The CDR3 has 13 amino acids. CDR3 in DNA: TGTGCCAGCAGCTTGACCCGGGACGGGGAGCTGTTTTTT. Residues: CASSLTRDGELFF. Complete variable domain (other parts from reference TRBV7-2 and TRBJ2-2): GAGVSQSPSNKVTEKGKDVELRCDPISGHTALYWYRQSLGQGLEFLIYFQGNSAPDKSGLPSDRFSAERTGGSVSTLTIQRTQQEDSAVYLCASSLTRDGELFFGEGSRLTVL.

The V and J genes are TRBV5-4 and TRBJ1-1; D not certain. The V and J ends lost 0 bases and 7 bases respectively, with 13 bases between them. Germline-derived CDR1 and CDR2 are SGHNT and YYREEE (reference sequence). This CDR3 spans 14 amino acids. CDR3 protein: CASSLGTEIDEAFF. DNA of the CDR3: TGTGCCAGCAGCTTGGGGACGGAGATAGATGAAGCTTTCTTT.

This sequence joins TRBV7-9 and TRBJ2-7; D is perhaps TRBD1 (5 bases). The CDR3 totals 13 residues. The germline CDR1 and CDR2 sequences are SEHNR and FQNEAQ (reference sequence). V was cut by 4 bases and J by 4 bases, with 11 bases left in between. The CDR3 nucleotides read TGTGCCAGCAGCTCTACAGGAGAATACGAGCAGTACTTC. Its translation: CASSSTGEYEQYF.